The clone carrying this TCR beta chain was observed once. Its antigen is not identified. Little can be read into the size of this beta chain, an off-target read in a library designed for alpha chains. These data originate in a study of spatial heterogeneity in lung cancer. MiXCR was run by TCRdb on the 5' RACE reads, yielding one entry per CDR3 protein. The sample includes about 8,100 distinct CDR3 sequences, around an eighth of them seen just once. The time point: sample taken at primary tumor resection. Findings and caveats of the study: Around 7.4% of tumor T cells for alpha chains and roughly 12% for beta chains were estimated to be covered. The number of expanded tumor alpha and beta chains correlated with mutation number.

Germline V CDR1 and CDR2: MNHNY, SVGAGI (reference sequence). With V trimmed by 2 bases and J by 6 bases, 10 bases remained unmatched. The CDR3 totals 16 residues. The sequenced sample was lung tumor tissue, obtained at surgery. The receptor comes from a male donor with early-stage non-small cell lung cancer. The chain carries TRBV6-6 and TRBJ2-3; 8 nucleotides agree with TRBD2. This CDR3 is CASSYPGGGSLDTQYF. The CDR3, as DNA: TGTGCCAGCAGTTACCCAGGCGGGGGGAGCCTCGATACGCAGTATTTT.